The 20 T cell receptor beta chains below all came from one sample that was sequenced in a study of blood T cells in healthy people across ages. Next came a second PCR, run for about 7 to 12 cycles, which used a sample-barcoded 5' primer along with a J-beta primer mix. TCRdb re-called the 5' RACE reads with MiXCR, one entry per CDR3 protein. The sample lists roughly 2 million distinct CDR3 sequences; about 50% were seen once. The specimen was blood. The source of these receptors is a woman aged 35 to 49 in good health.

This clonotype was observed at least ten times. The V call is TRBV10-3, the J call TRBJ2-5; D is possibly TRBD1 or TRBD2 (5 bases each). V lost 8 bases, J lost 3 bases, and 13 bases lay in between. This CDR3 is 13 amino acids long. In germline, CDR1 is ENHRY, CDR2 SYGVKD. The CDR3 reads CAIGTEVKETQYF. CDR3 coding DNA: TGTGCCATCGGGACGGAGGTAAAAGAGACCCAGTACTTC.

This clonotype was seen many times. The chain combines TRBV4-3 with TRBJ2-5; D call uncertain. Germline-derived CDR1 and CDR2 are LGHNA and YSLEER. CDR3 length: 13 amino acids. Trimming stripped 1 base from V and 5 bases from J, with 8 bases between. Here the CDR3 DNA reads TGCGCCAGCAGCCAAGCTACGCGGGAGACCCAGTACTTC. This sequence encodes CASSQATRETQYF.

This clonotype was counted between two and nine times. This chain links TRBV10-3 with TRBJ2-7; unclear D gene. Germline V gene data show CDR1 as ENHRY and CDR2 as SYGVKD. This CDR3 is 13 amino acids long. V was trimmed by 8 bases and J by 0 bases, leaving 11 bases between them. The CDR3 protein is CAIRRVGSYEQYF. The CDR3 DNA is TGTGCCATCCGCCGCGTGGGCTCCTACGAGCAGTACTTC.

The chain links TRBV5-1 to TRBJ2-1; TRBD1 agrees at 8 bases. Germline CDR1 and CDR2: SGHRS and YFSETQ. This CDR3 is 15 amino acids long. The ends lost 3 bases at V and 7 bases at J; junction bases unmatched: 9. This CDR3 reads CASSSGQGPENEQFF. The CDR3 DNA reads TGCGCCAGCAGCTCCGGACAGGGACCCGAAAATGAGCAGTTCTTC. Using reference TRBV5-1 and TRBJ2-1 for the parts outside the CDR3, the full variable domain is KAGVTQTPRYLIKTRGQQVTLSCSPISGHRSVSWYQQTPGQGLQFLFEYFSETQRNKGNFPGRFSGRQFSNSRSEMNVSTLELGDSALYLCASSSGQGPENEQFFGPGTRLTVL.

The chain is built from TRBV4-3 and TRBJ2-3; 7 bases are shared with TRBD1. CDR1 and CDR2 from the germline V gene are LGHNA and YSLEER. The junction had 5 bases not matched to a gene; V was cut back by 0 bases and J by 2 bases. The CDR3 covers 16 residues. CDR3 protein: CASSQDWDSPTDTQYF. DNA of the CDR3: TGCGCCAGCAGCCAAGATTGGGACAGCCCCACAGATACGCAGTATTTT.

This clonotype has more than one count but fewer than ten. The chain carries TRBV7-2 and TRBJ2-1; 7 bases fit TRBD2. The length of the CDR3 is 15 residues. Germline CDR1 and CDR2: SGHTA and FQGNSA. After removal of 8 bases from V and 4 bases from J, the junction contained 11 bases not matched to a gene. CDR3 sequence (DNA): TGTGCCAGCGCCATTCCCGGGACTACATACAATGAGCAGTTCTTC. It translates to CASAIPGTTYNEQFF.

The chain joins TRBV6-2 or TRBV6-3 to TRBJ2-1; 13 bases fit TRBD2. The germline V gene encodes CDR1 MNHEY and CDR2 SVGEGT. The CDR3 has 13 residues. V lost 8 bases to trimming and J lost 7 bases; unmatched junction nucleotides: 2. For the CDR3, the DNA is TGTGCCAGCTGGACTAGCGGGGGTAATGAGCAGTTCTTC. Translating gives CASWTSGGNEQFF.

This clonotype showed up just a few times. This chain uses TRBV4-3 with TRBJ1-6, with D maybe TRBD1 (5 bases). This CDR3 is 16 amino acids long. Per germline, CDR1 LGHNA and CDR2 YSLEER. V was shortened by 1 base and J by 6 bases, with 13 bases between the two germline ends. The CDR3 region has the DNA TGCGCCAGCAGCCAAGTGACCAGGGCCCCTAATTCACCCCTCCACTTT. This translates into CASSQVTRAPNSPLHF.

This clonotype has a single count. The gene calls are TRBV5-1 and TRBJ2-5, with unresolved D. The germline CDR1 and CDR2 sequences are SGHRS and YFSETQ. Trimming shortened V by 0 bases and J by 2 bases, and 14 bases separated the two germline ends. The CDR3 is made up of 16 amino acids. The CDR3 is CASSLAGLAEQETQYF. CDR3 in DNA: TGCGCCAGCAGCTTGGCCGGGTTGGCAGAGCAAGAGACCCAGTACTTC. Full variable domain (rest looked up from reference TRBV5-1 and TRBJ2-5): KAGVTQTPRYLIKTRGQQVTLSCSPISGHRSVSWYQQTPGQGLQFLFEYFSETQRNKGNFPGRFSGRQFSNSRSEMNVSTLELGDSALYLCASSLAGLAEQETQYFGPGTRLLVL.

This clonotype was counted only a few times. The chain joins TRBV20-1 to TRBJ1-1, with 10 bases identical to TRBD1. Germline CDR1 is DFQATT and CDR2 is SNEGSKA (reference sequence). The CDR3 covers 16 residues. V was pared by 2 bases and J by 4 bases, with 10 bases of the junction left unmatched. Written as DNA, the CDR3 is TGCAGTGCTAGATCCTGGGACAGGGGAAGCGGCACTGAAGCTTTCTTT. Amino acids: CSARSWDRGSGTEAFF.

Here the CDR3 reads CASSLRGAVEGLGYTF. The CDR3, as DNA: TGTGCCAGCAGCTTACGAGGGGCGGTAGAAGGATTGGGCTACACCTTC. This sequence joins TRBV5-5 and TRBJ1-2; tentatively, D is TRBD1 (5 bases). With 2 bases removed from V and 8 bases from J, the gap between germline ends came to 22 bases. Germline loops: CDR1 SGHKS, CDR2 YYEKEE (reference sequence). This CDR3 is built from 16 residues.

This clonotype was observed a few times. The V call is TRBV5-1, the J call TRBJ2-1; no clear D gene. CDR3 size: 11 residues. V was pared by 7 bases and J by 4 bases, with 6 bases between. Germline CDR1 is SGHRS and CDR2 is YFSETQ. CDR3 loop: CASHNYNEQFF. DNA of the CDR3: TGCGCCAGCCATAATTACAATGAGCAGTTCTTC.

This clonotype showed up just a few times. CDR3 protein: CASSVGDEQYF. The CDR3 DNA is TGTGCCAGCTCAGTGGGGGACGAGCAGTACTTC. V usage is TRBV18 and J usage is TRBJ2-7; D is tentatively TRBD1 or TRBD2 (5 bases each). This CDR3 is built from 11 residues. Trimming shortened V by 5 bases and J by 5 bases, and 7 bases separated the two germline ends. Germline assignment: CDR1 KGHSH and CDR2 LQKENI.

This rearrangement joins TRBV20-1 to TRBJ2-1; D not resolved. V dropped 6 bases and J dropped 2 bases, with 14 bases sitting between them. CDR1 is DFQATT, CDR2 SNEGSKA, per germline (reference sequence). This CDR3 region has 14 residues. CDR3 loop: CSAPSDITYNEQFF. The CDR3 DNA reads TGCAGTGCCCCATCAGATATAACCTACAATGAGCAGTTCTTC.

There are a few counts of this clonotype. The chain employs TRBV28 and TRBJ2-7; D is uncertain. Trimming took 8 bases from V and 10 from J, leaving 15 bases between them. Germline-derived CDR1 and CDR2 are MDHEN and SYDVKM. The CDR3 runs to 11 residues. The CDR3 DNA reads TGTGCCAGCGCGGAGCTCGGCAAACAGTACTTC. It is translated as CASAELGKQYF.

This clonotype was detected only a few times. The CDR3 sequence: CASSYSRGAQPQHF. CDR3 DNA: TGTGCCAGCAGTTACTCCAGGGGGGCTCAGCCCCAGCATTTT. The chain carries TRBV6-6 and TRBJ1-5; TRBD1 matches at 7 bases. Trimming cost V 0 bases and J 6 bases; bases outside gene matches: 2. The germline CDR1 and CDR2 sequences are MNHNY and SVGAGI (reference sequence). The CDR3 has 14 residues.

This clonotype was seen once. The V gene is TRBV6-6, the J gene TRBJ2-3; D is unclear. The length of the CDR3 is 14 residues. Germline loops: CDR1 MNHNY, CDR2 SVGAGI (reference sequence). Trimming left V 7 bases short and J 11 bases short, with 22 bases between. The CDR3 loop reads CASTPGKAVFEQYF. For the CDR3, the DNA is TGTGCCAGCACCCCGGGCAAGGCGGTCTTCGAGCAGTATTTT.

This clonotype was observed once. The chain recombines TRBV10-3 with TRBJ1-1; D might be TRBD1 (6 bases). The CDR3 length is 14 residues. Trimming left V 7 bases short and J 1 base short, with 13 bases between. CDR1 is ENHRY and CDR2 is SYGVKD in the germline V gene. The CDR3 loop is CAINEGVANTEAFF. The DNA for the CDR3 is TGTGCCATCAACGAGGGGGTTGCGAACACTGAAGCTTTCTTT.

The chain has TRBV20-1 and TRBJ2-3; 8 bases align to TRBD1. This CDR3 is built from 15 residues. Germline V gene lookup returns CDR1 DFQATT and CDR2 SNEGSKA (reference sequence). Losses at the gene ends were 5 bases for V and 6 bases for J; bases not matched to a gene: 13. Written as DNA, the CDR3 is TGCAGTGCTCCCCCGGGGACAGGAACCAGGGATACGCAGTATTTT. Translation: CSAPPGTGTRDTQYF.

This clonotype was detected a few times. This chain connects TRBV27 to TRBJ2-5, with 8 positions matching TRBD2. The CDR3 loop spans 15 amino acids. V trimming: 0 bases; J trimming: 11 bases; junction bases outside the gene matches: 11. Germline V gene data show CDR1 as MNHEY and CDR2 as SMNVEV (reference sequence). As DNA, the CDR3 is TGTGCCAGCAGTTTATCGAGACTAGCGAGCAATGAGCAGTACTTC. Translated: CASSLSRLASNEQYF.